These 5 T cell receptor beta chains were sequenced from one sample in a study of blood T cell repertoires in COVID-19. TCRdb's table, derived via immunoSEQ multiplex PCR, lists solely in-frame clones and lacks some. The table includes tens of thousands of clones, more than 75% detected once. The sequencing input was peripheral blood. The receptors shown here come from a woman between 65 and 79 years old with acute or convalescent COVID-19.

V is TRBV12-3 or TRBV12-4 and J is TRBJ1-5; D not certain. V was shortened by 4 bases and J by 9 bases, with 13 bases between the two germline ends. The CDR3 runs to 13 residues. The DNA for the CDR3 is TGTGCCAGCAGTTCCTACGCCCGTGCGCCCCAGCATTTT. Its protein product is CASSSYARAPQHF.

V is TRBV5-1 and J is TRBJ2-3; 7 bases agree with TRBD2. Germline values: CDR1 SGHRS, CDR2 YFSETQ. This CDR3 contains 15 residues. V lost 3 bases and J lost 3; bases outside the gene matches: 7. CDR3 sequence (DNA): TGCGCCAGCAGCTCTACTAGCGAAGGGACAGATACGCAGTATTTT. Translated, it gives CASSSTSEGTDTQYF.

V gene TRBV5-1 combines with J gene TRBJ2-1; D is unresolved. This CDR3 spans 15 amino acids. The V end lost 0 bases, the J end lost 3 bases, and 10 bases lay between the germline ends. Per the germline V gene, CDR1 is SGHRS and CDR2 is YFSETQ. CDR3: CASSLGRGNYNEQFF. CDR3 bases: TGCGCCAGCAGCTTGGGAAGAGGTAACTACAATGAGCAGTTCTTC.

The chain uses TRBV12-3 or TRBV12-4 and TRBJ1-2, with TRBD1 identical over 7 bases. This CDR3 comprises 13 residues. V trimming: 9 bases; J trimming: 4 bases; junction bases outside the gene matches: 8. The CDR3 loop is CASSDRFAYGYTF. CDR3 nucleotide sequence: TGTGCCAGTTCGGACAGGTTCGCCTATGGCTACACCTTC.

The CDR3 here is CASSQIVLAKNIQYF. The CDR3 DNA reads TGTGCCAGCAGCCAAATAGTCCTAGCCAAAAACATTCAGTACTTC. The V call is TRBV6-6, the J call TRBJ2-4; no reliable D call. CDR1 and CDR2 (germline): MNHNY, SVGAGI (reference sequence). V lost 6 bases and J 0 bases, leaving 12 bases between the germline ends. The CDR3 is 15 residues long.